These 7 T cell receptor beta chains came from one sample sequenced in a study of OX40 agonist ivuxolimab in advanced cancers. The table came from immunoSEQ multiplex PCR; TCRdb's copy has only in-frame clones and leaves some out. The table records around 87,000 clones, roughly 92% of them present only once. The sequencing here drew on CD4+ or CD8+ T cells sorted from blood, taken in a trial of the OX40 agonist ivuxolimab. The receptors come from an adult with an advanced solid tumor such as melanoma, head and neck, liver or kidney cancer.

The chain joins TRBV4-3 to TRBJ1-5, with 7 bases matching TRBD1. Per the germline V gene, CDR1 is LGHNA and CDR2 is YSLEER. Germline trimming cut 2 bases from V and 2 bases from J; bases unmatched to any gene: 3. The CDR3 is 15 amino acids. CDR3 sequence reads: CASSQFQGGNQPQHF. CDR3 nucleotide sequence: TGCGCCAGCAGCCAATTTCAGGGGGGCAATCAGCCCCAGCATTTT.

This chain connects TRBV11-3 to TRBJ2-1; D perhaps matches TRBD2 (5 bases). The germline V and J ends were trimmed by 0 bases and 9 bases, with 6 bases remaining between them. The V gene's germline CDR1 is SGHNT and CDR2 YENEEA. The CDR3 has 12 amino acids. CDR3 protein: CASSLEGSEQFF. The CDR3 DNA follows: TGTGCCAGCAGCTTAGAGGGGAGTGAGCAGTTCTTC. The full variable domain, in which reference TRBV11-3 and TRBJ2-1 provide the parts outside the CDR3, is EAGVVQSPRYKIIEKKQPVAFWCNPISGHNTLYWYLQNLGQGPELLIRYENEEAVDDSQLPKDRFSAERLKGVDSTLKIQPAELGDSAVYLCASSLEGSEQFFGPGTRLTVL.

The genes are TRBV11-2 and TRBJ2-3, with 11 bases identical to TRBD1. J was trimmed by 6 bases and V by 8 bases; bases with no gene match: 10. The V gene's germline CDR1 is SGHAT and CDR2 FQNNGV. The CDR3 is made up of 15 amino acids. CDR3 loop: CASLSAGTGGDTQYF. The CDR3 region has the DNA TGTGCCAGCCTCTCTGCCGGGACAGGGGGTGATACGCAGTATTTT.

This chain connects TRBV7-2 to TRBJ2-5; TRBD1 matches 7 bases. V gave up 5 bases and J gave up 0 bases; unmatched junction bases: 12. Per the germline V gene, CDR1 is SGHTA and CDR2 is FQGNSA. The CDR3 consists of 17 residues. This chain's CDR3 is CASSTPGQATYQETQYF. CDR3 sequence (DNA): TGTGCCAGCAGCACCCCCGGACAGGCAACGTACCAAGAGACCCAGTACTTC.

J is TRBJ2-7 and V is TRBV5-6, with D tentatively TRBD1 (5 bases). CDR3 length: 12 amino acids. V was cut by 3 bases and J by 5 bases, with 9 bases left in between. Looked up from germline, CDR1 is SGHDT and CDR2 is YYEEEE. As DNA, the CDR3 is TGTGCCAGCAGCTCCCTGACAGACGAGCAGTACTTC. This encodes CASSSLTDEQYF.

The DNA of the CDR3 is TGTGCCAGCAGCTTAGCGCATCCCAAAGCCAATCAGCCCCAGCATTTT. As protein: CASSLAHPKANQPQHF. V and J are TRBV7-8 and TRBJ1-5; unclear D gene. The CDR3 is 16 residues long. In germline, CDR1 is SGHVS, CDR2 FQNEAQ. V was shortened by 0 bases and J by 3 bases, with 12 bases between the two germline ends.

V and J are TRBV5-1 and TRBJ2-2; 7 positions match TRBD1. The CDR3 sequence is 15 residues long. The ends lost 5 bases at V and 0 bases at J; junction bases unmatched: 4. The germline V gene encodes CDR1 SGHRS and CDR2 YFSETQ. In nucleotides, the CDR3 is TGCGCCAGCAGGACCGGGACAGCGAACACCGGGGAGCTGTTTTTT. Encoded protein: CASRTGTANTGELFF.